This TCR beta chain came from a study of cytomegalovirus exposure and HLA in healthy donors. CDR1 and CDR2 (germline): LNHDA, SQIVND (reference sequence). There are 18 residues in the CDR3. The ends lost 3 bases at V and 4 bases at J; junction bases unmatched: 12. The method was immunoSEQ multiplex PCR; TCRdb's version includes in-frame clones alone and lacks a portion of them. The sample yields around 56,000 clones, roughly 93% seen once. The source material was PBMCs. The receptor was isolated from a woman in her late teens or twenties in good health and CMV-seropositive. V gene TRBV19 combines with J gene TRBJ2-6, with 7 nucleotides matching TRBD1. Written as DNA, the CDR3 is TGTGCCAGTAGTATGAAGGGAGACAGGGTATCCGGGGCCAACGTCCTGACTTTC. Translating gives CASSMKGDRVSGANVLTF. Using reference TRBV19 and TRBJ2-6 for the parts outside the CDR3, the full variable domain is DGGITQSPKYLFRKEGQNVTLSCEQNLNHDAMYWYRQDPGQGLRLIYYSQIVNDFQKGDIAEGYSVSREKKESFPLTVTSAQKNPTAFYLCASSMKGDRVSGANVLTFGAGSRLTVL.